This section outlines one T cell receptor (beta chain) sequence together with its context. The antigen remains undetermined. This entry is derived from a study of cytomegalovirus exposure and HLA in healthy donors. General study findings and limits: The only immune exposure information that was available was CMV serostatus.

Primers for the PCR totalled 60 Vbeta and 13 Jbeta. Produced via immunoSEQ multiplex PCR; TCRdb's table is partial and in-frame only. Of 50,000 or so clones detected, around 70% appear once; the ten largest clones hold about 3.2%. The length of the CDR3 is 14 residues. The V gene's germline CDR1 is LGHNA and CDR2 YNFKEQ. V shed 3 bases and J shed 3 bases, with 8 bases lying between them. The sequenced sample consisted of PBMCs. The TCR sequence derives from a man younger than 30 in good health and CMV-seronegative. J is TRBJ2-2 and V is TRBV4-2; no reliable D call. CDR3 DNA sequence: TGTGCCAGCAGCCATCCCGACTACACCGGGGAGCTGTTTTTT. It is translated as CASSHPDYTGELFF.